This TCR beta chain was identified during a study of T cells after yellow fever vaccination. J gave up 9 bases and V 1 base, and 14 bases lay outside the gene matches. The length of the CDR3 is 17 residues. Each CDR3 protein is one row after TCRdb ran MiXCR on the 5' RACE reads. The table includes just over 250,000 distinct CDR3 sequences, around 4.9% detected once. Study findings and constraints: A large majority of primary-vaccination clones showed up again after the booster (about 97% CD4, roughly 88% CD8).

Turning to this clonotype: What it binds is not known.

This receptor was identified in a man younger than 35 who received the YFV17D yellow fever vaccine. The specimen was CD4+ T cells sorted from PBMCs, collected on the day of the yellow fever booster vaccination. The V gene is TRBV12-3 or TRBV12-4, the J gene TRBJ2-1; 8 bases line up with TRBD2. The DNA for the CDR3 is TGTGCCAGCAGTTTAGGGCTGGTCGGGGGGGCGCATCGTGAGCAGTTCTTC. Translated: CASSLGLVGGAHREQFF.